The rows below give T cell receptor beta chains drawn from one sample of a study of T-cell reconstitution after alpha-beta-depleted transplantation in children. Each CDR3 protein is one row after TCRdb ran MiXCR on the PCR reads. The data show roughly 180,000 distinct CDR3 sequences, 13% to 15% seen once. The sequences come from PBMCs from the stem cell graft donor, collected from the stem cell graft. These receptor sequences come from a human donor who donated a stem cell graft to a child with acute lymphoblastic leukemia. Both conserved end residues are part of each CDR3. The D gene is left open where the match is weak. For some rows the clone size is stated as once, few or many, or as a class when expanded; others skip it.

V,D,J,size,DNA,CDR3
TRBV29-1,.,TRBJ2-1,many,TGCAGCGTTAACCTCCTCAAGGCAGGCTACAATGAGCAGTTCTTC,CSVNLLKAGYNEQFF
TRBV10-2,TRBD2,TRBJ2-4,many,TGCGCCAGCAGTCTAGCGGGGGCGAAAAACATTCAGTACTTC,CASSLAGAKNIQYF
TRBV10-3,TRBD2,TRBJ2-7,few,TGTGCCATCAGTGATAGCCGGGTTGGACTAGCGGGAATCTACGAGCAGTACTTC,CAISDSRVGLAGIYEQYF
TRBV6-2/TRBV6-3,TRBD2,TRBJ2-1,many,TGTGCCAGCAGTCTCACCGGGACTACAGTGGGTGAGCAGTTCTTC,CASSLTGTTVGEQFF
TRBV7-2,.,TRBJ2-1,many,TGTGCCAGCAGCTTACAGGGGTACAATGAGCAGTTCTTC,CASSLQGYNEQFF
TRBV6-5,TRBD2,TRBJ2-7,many,TGTGCCAGCAGCCACGGGACTAGCGTTCAGTACGAGCAGTACTTC,CASSHGTSVQYEQYF
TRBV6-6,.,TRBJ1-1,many,TGTGCCAGCAGTTCTGGGGGGGGAGCTTTCTTT,CASSSGGGAFF
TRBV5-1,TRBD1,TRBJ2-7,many,TGCGCCAGCGGAACGGGACAGCTTTCCTCCTACGAGCAGTACTTC,CASGTGQLSSYEQYF
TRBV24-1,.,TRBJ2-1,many,TGTGCCACCAGTGACTCGGGGGTACGGGTCTCCAATGAGCAGTTCTTC,CATSDSGVRVSNEQFF
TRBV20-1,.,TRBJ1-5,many,TGCAGTGCTATCAGGGGCCAGGATCAGCCCCAGCATTTT,CSAIRGQDQPQHF
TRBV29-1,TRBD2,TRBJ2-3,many,TGCAGCGTTTTAATAGCGGGACCAGATACGCAGTATTTT,CSVLIAGPDTQYF
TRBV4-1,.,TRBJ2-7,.,TGCGCCAGCAGCCAGATGAGCGGATCCTACGAGCAGTACTTC,CASSQMSGSYEQYF
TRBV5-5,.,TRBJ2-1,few,TGTGCCAGCAGCTTGTTGGGTTCCAATGAGCAGTTCTTC,CASSLLGSNEQFF
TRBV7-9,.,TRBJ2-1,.,TGTGCCAGCAGCCGTACCCCTGGTGAGCAGTTCTTC,CASSRTPGEQFF
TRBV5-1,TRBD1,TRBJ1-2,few,TGCGCCAGCAGCTTTTTCGGACAGGGATCGTGGAGCTATGGCTACACCTTC,CASSFFGQGSWSYGYTF
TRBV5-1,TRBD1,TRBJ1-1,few,TGCGCCAGCAGCCCAACGATCAGGGGGCCTGGTATGAACACTGAAGCTTTCTTT,CASSPTIRGPGMNTEAFF
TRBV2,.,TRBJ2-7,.,TGTGCCAGCAGTGAGGAAGCTGGCGAGCAGTACTTC,CASSEEAGEQYF
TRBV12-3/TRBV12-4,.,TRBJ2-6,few,TGTGCCAGCAGTTTTGGGGTCAGGGGGGAAGCTGGGGCCAACGTCCTGACTTTC,CASSFGVRGEAGANVLTF
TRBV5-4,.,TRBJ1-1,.,TGTGCCAGCAGCCATCGTGGAGACAGTGACACTGAAGCTTTCTTT,CASSHRGDSDTEAFF
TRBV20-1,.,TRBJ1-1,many,TGCAGTGCTAGGGCCGGGGGAAGCACTGAAGCTTTCTTT,CSARAGGSTEAFF